The entry that follows covers one T cell receptor beta chain sequence. The CDR3 totals 14 residues. The V and J ends lost 3 bases and 7 bases respectively, with 15 bases between them. CDR1 is SGHTA and CDR2 is FQGNSA in the germline V gene. This sample is drawn from a study of blood T cell repertoires in COVID-19. Across the study: Italy, Spain and the United States were the sources of the convalescent and acute COVID-19 samples. PBMCs, B-cell-depleted T cells, or T cells provided the cDNA or gDNA that made up the material.

Per the original data handling: Estimates of nucleated cell counts were drawn from the amplification of reference gene primers. Produced via immunoSEQ multiplex PCR; TCRdb's table is partial and in-frame only. For V, J and clone size, that table is used; D and trimming come from the DNA. Here the sample spans 60,000 to 85,000 clones, more than 75% being singletons. The clonotype originates from a human donor in a cohort sampled during active COVID-19. The chain couples TRBV7-2 to TRBJ1-2; TRBD1 is a possible D gene (6 bases). Source material: peripheral blood. This chain's CDR3 is CASSFSRGGSGYTF. The DNA for the CDR3 is TGTGCCAGCAGCTTTAGCAGGGGCGGGAGTGGCTACACCTTC.